A selection of T cell receptor beta chains follows, all from one sample in a study of CD8+CD57+ T cells in acquired aplastic anemia. TCRdb re-derived calls from the reads in MiXCR, one entry per CDR3 protein. This table has under 200,000 distinct CDR3 sequences, 60% to 70% appearing once. What was sequenced was sorted CD4+, CD8+, or CD8+CD57+ T cells (not recorded which) from PBMCs. The receptors here all came from a human donor in good health. Both conserved end residues are part of each CDR3. D genes are given only for firm matches. The size field is filled for only some rows; it gives once, few, many or a size class.

CDR3	DNA	size	J	D	V
CAISGEGQHSPLHF	TGTGCCATCAGTGGTGAAGGGCAACATTCACCCCTCCACTTT	NA	TRBJ1-6	NA	TRBV10-3
CATSAPLDGNEQFF	TGTGCCACCAGTGCCCCCCTAGATGGCAATGAGCAGTTCTTC	NA	TRBJ2-1	NA	TRBV24-1
CASGSSGNTEAFF	TGTGCCTCAGGGAGCTCAGGGAACACTGAAGCTTTCTTT	many	TRBJ1-1	NA	TRBV9
CASSVTGTRGSPLHF	TGTGCCAGCAGCGTGACCGGGACCCGGGGTTCACCCCTCCACTTT	few	TRBJ1-6	NA	TRBV9
CASLAGGKRGYTF	TGTGCCAGCTTAGCGGGGGGCAAGCGGGGCTACACCTTC	NA	TRBJ1-2	NA	TRBV2
CASSLGQGGTDTQYF	TGTGCCAGCAGCTTAGGACAGGGCGGGACAGATACGCAGTATTTT	NA	TRBJ2-3	TRBD1	TRBV7-3
CASSYSTQGGGGYTF	TGTGCCAGCAGTTACTCGACCCAGGGGGGCGGTGGCTACACCTTC	NA	TRBJ1-2	TRBD1	TRBV6-6
CASSHPGQAYNEQFF	TGTGCCAGCAGTCACCCGGGACAAGCCTACAATGAGCAGTTCTTC	many	TRBJ2-1	NA	TRBV27
CASSESRREVKETQYF	TGTGCCAGCAGTGAGAGTCGGCGGGAGGTCAAAGAGACCCAGTACTTC	NA	TRBJ2-5	TRBD2	TRBV25-1
CASSSNGGSTSGANVLTF	TGTGCCAGCAGCTCAAATGGCGGGAGCACTTCTGGGGCCAACGTCCTGACCTTC	NA	TRBJ2-6	TRBD2	TRBV7-2
CATRSGGYNEQFF	TGTGCCACCCGAAGTGGGGGATACAATGAGCAGTTCTTC	NA	TRBJ2-1	NA	TRBV15
CASSPSSGVGEQYF	TGTGCCAGCAGCCCCTCCTCAGGCGTGGGGGAGCAGTACTTC	NA	TRBJ2-7	NA	TRBV7-3
CSARDGGKNIQYF	TGCAGTGCCAGGGACGGCGGCAAAAACATTCAGTACTTC	NA	TRBJ2-4	NA	TRBV20-1
CASSVDVGLGETQYF	TGTGCCAGCAGCGTAGACGTCGGGCTGGGGGAGACCCAGTACTTC	NA	TRBJ2-5	NA	TRBV9
CASKTTTTDTQYF	TGTGCCAGCAAGACGACCACCACAGATACGCAGTATTTT	NA	TRBJ2-3	NA	TRBV6-6
CASSSRGAGASGGANVLTF	TGTGCCAGCAGCTCCAGAGGTGCGGGAGCCTCAGGGGGGGCCAACGTCCTGACTTTC	many	TRBJ2-6	TRBD2	TRBV7-9
CAGRRRNTEAFF	TGTGCCGGTAGACGACGGAACACTGAAGCTTTCTTT	NA	TRBJ1-1	NA	TRBV2
CASSPRASSGYNEQFF	TGTGCCAGCAGCCCAAGGGCCTCTAGCGGGTACAATGAGCAGTTCTTC	NA	TRBJ2-1	TRBD2	TRBV2
CSARRESEGYGYTF	TGCAGTGCTAGGAGGGAGTCAGAGGGCTATGGCTACACCTTC	NA	TRBJ1-2	NA	TRBV20-1
CASSSDGGAGEQYF	TGTGCCAGCAGTAGCGACGGGGGGGCTGGCGAGCAGTACTTC	NA	TRBJ2-7	TRBD2	TRBV9
CASSLGGANQPQHF	TGTGCCAGCAGCTTAGGAGGGGCGAATCAGCCCCAGCATTTT	few	TRBJ1-5	NA	TRBV11-1
CASSTTDSHNQPQRF	TGCGCCAGCAGCACGACAGATTCCCACAATCAGCCCCAGCGTTTT	NA	TRBJ1-5	NA	TRBV5-1
CASSRASRRYEQYF	TGTGCCAGCAGTAGGGCTAGCCGACGCTACGAGCAGTACTTC	few	TRBJ2-7	NA	TRBV2
CASSHLLSSYEQYF	TGTGCCAGCAGCCATCTACTAAGCTCCTACGAGCAGTACTTC	many	TRBJ2-7	NA	TRBV5-8
CASSMGPLSTDTQYF	TGTGCCAGTAGTATGGGACCGCTTAGCACAGATACGCAGTATTTT	many	TRBJ2-3	NA	TRBV19
CASSQGQGAYEQYF	TGTGCCAGCAGCCAGGGACAGGGGGCCTACGAGCAGTACTTC	few	TRBJ2-7	TRBD1	TRBV9
CASSSSGGFTEAFF	TGTGCCAGCAGCTCGTCAGGGGGCTTCACTGAAGCTTTCTTT	NA	TRBJ1-1	TRBD1	TRBV11-2
CASSASAYSYEQYF	TGTGCCAGCAGCGCCAGCGCCTACTCCTACGAGCAGTACTTC	NA	TRBJ2-7	NA	TRBV9
CASSMRGGSSGGELFF	TGTGCCAGTAGTATGCGGGGGGGCTCCTCGGGCGGGGAGCTGTTTTTT	NA	TRBJ2-2	TRBD2	TRBV19
CATSRDPRQFGLFQPQHF	TGTGCCACCAGCAGAGATCCCAGGCAGTTCGGGCTCTTTCAGCCCCAGCATTTT	NA	TRBJ1-5	NA	TRBV15
CSARDRSVVEQYF	TGCAGCGCCAGGGACAGGTCGGTGGTCGAGCAGTACTTC	NA	TRBJ2-7	TRBD1	TRBV29-1
CASSATRISYEQYF	TGTGCCAGCAGCGCGACCAGGATTTCCTACGAGCAGTACTTC	NA	TRBJ2-7	NA	TRBV7-6
CASSEALSYSYNEQFF	TGTGCCAGCAGTGAAGCGCTATCCTACTCCTACAATGAGCAGTTCTTC	NA	TRBJ2-1	NA	TRBV6-1
CASSPPGGAYEQYF	TGTGCCAGCAGCCCCCCTGGTGGGGCCTACGAGCAGTACTTC	NA	TRBJ2-7	NA	TRBV7-9
CASSPPRSNTGELFF	TGTGCCAGCAGCCCACCAAGGAGTAACACCGGGGAGCTGTTTTTT	many	TRBJ2-2	NA	TRBV11-2
CSAQGSTIYF	TGCAGTGCCCAAGGAAGCACCATATATTTT	NA	TRBJ1-3	NA	TRBV20-1
CASSSPPYSGAANVLTF	TGTGCCAGCAGCTCACCCCCCTACAGTGGGGCGGCCAACGTCCTGACTTTC	once	TRBJ2-6	NA	TRBV7-3
CSARGPSGIATGELSF	TGCAGTGCTAGAGGTCCTAGCGGGATCGCCACCGGGGAGCTGTCTTTT	NA	TRBJ2-2	TRBD2	TRBV20-1
CASTLADTQYF	NA	NA	TRBJ2-3	NA	TRBV7-8
CASSRRTGANTEAFF	TGTGCCAGCAGCCGAAGGACAGGGGCGAACACTGAAGCTTTCTTT	NA	TRBJ1-1	TRBD1	TRBV14
CASRTSGTGVYEQYF	TGTGCCAGCAGGACCTCCGGGACAGGGGTCTACGAGCAGTACTTC	few	TRBJ2-7	TRBD1	TRBV12-3/TRBV12-4
CASSEGLSENQPQHF	TGTGCCAGCAGTGAGGGACTTTCGGAAAATCAGCCCCAGCATTTT	NA	TRBJ1-5	NA	TRBV2
CASSWGTDYEQYF	TGCGCCAGCAGCTGGGGGACAGATTACGAGCAGTACTTC	NA	TRBJ2-7	TRBD1	TRBV5-1
CASRVDRDAAAAGQYF	TGTGCCAGCAGGGTCGACAGGGATGCAGCAGCAGCAGGGCAGTACTTC	many	TRBJ2-7	TRBD1	TRBV6-7
CASSLTSGTDTQYF	TGTGCCAGCAGCTTAACTAGCGGAACAGATACGCAGTATTTT	NA	TRBJ2-3	TRBD2	TRBV7-9
CASSLWPDTEAFF	TGTGCCAGCAGCTTGTGGCCAGACACTGAAGCTTTCTTT	NA	TRBJ1-1	NA	TRBV5-8
CASSSQGATGETQYF	TGTGCCAGCAGCTCTCAGGGGGCGACGGGAGAGACCCAGTACTTC	NA	TRBJ2-5	TRBD1	TRBV7-9
CASSVGLAGETQYF	TGTGCCAGCAGCGTTGGACTAGCGGGAGAGACCCAGTACTTC	NA	TRBJ2-5	TRBD2	TRBV7-2
CASSWPGGSEKLFF	TGTGCCAGCAGTTGGCCAGGGGGCTCTGAAAAACTGTTTTTT	NA	TRBJ1-4	TRBD1	TRBV6-6
CASSELGSTDTQYF	TGTGCCAGCAGTGAATTGGGAAGCACAGATACGCAGTATTTT	NA	TRBJ2-3	NA	TRBV6-1
CSVVYDEQYF	TGCAGCGTTGTTTATGACGAGCAGTACTTC	many	TRBJ2-7	NA	TRBV29-1
CATSDLEGLYGYTF	TGTGCCACCAGTGATTTGGAGGGACTCTATGGCTACACCTTC	once	TRBJ1-2	NA	TRBV24-1
CAILAGGTDTQYF	TGTGCCATCTTAGCGGGGGGCACAGATACGCAGTATTTC	NA	TRBJ2-3	TRBD2	TRBV10-3
CSARDLGAYEQYF	TGCAGTGCTAGAGATCTGGGGGCCTACGAGCAGTACTTC	many	TRBJ2-7	NA	TRBV20-1
CASSYTRQGHSYEQCF	TGTGCCAGCAGTTACACGAGACAGGGACATTCCTACGAGCAGTGCTTC	once	TRBJ2-7	TRBD1	TRBV6-5
CASKGAVTEAFF	TGTGCCAGTAAGGGGGCGGTCACTGAAGCTTTCTTT	few	TRBJ1-1	TRBD1	TRBV6-6
CASSIGRGANQPQHF	TGTGCCAGTAGTATAGGCAGAGGGGCAAATCAGCCCCAGCATTTT	NA	TRBJ1-5	NA	TRBV19
CASSLAGTGEETQYF	TGCGCCAGCAGCTTGGCCGGGACAGGGGAAGAGACCCAGTACTTC	NA	TRBJ2-5	TRBD1	TRBV5-1
CAISDWSYNEQFF	TGTGCCATCAGTGATTGGTCGTACAATGAGCAGTTCTTC	NA	TRBJ2-1	NA	TRBV10-3
CASRGWVEQYF	TGTGCCAGCAGGGGATGGGTCGAGCAGTACTTC	NA	TRBJ2-7	NA	TRBV25-1